The sample holds a few counts of the clone carrying this T cell receptor (beta chain). Its antigen is not identified. A read error may explain this, as a much larger clone is one base away. Joint extraction of RNA and DNA used about 17-31 mg of bulk tissue that was unsorted. Patients underwent resection of primary liver carcinoma. Patients had chronic HBV infection and were treatment-naive. This CDR3 has 13 amino acids. Germline-derived CDR1 and CDR2 are MNHNS and SASEGT. The source of the sample is a study of tumor-infiltrating lymphocytes in primary liver carcinoma. Findings of the study overall: Overlap in tumor-adjacent and tumor-blood pairs fell below that of tumor region pairs. Significantly greater top-250-clone fractions characterized tumors relative to blood (p = 0.039).

cDNA specific to TCR beta was made from about 0.45 ug of total RNA, with a constant-region primer employed for priming. Nested multiplex PCR, run for three rounds with slightly modified ARM-PCR, yielded TCR beta libraries. Rounds one and two of PCR, each of 10 to 11 cycles, were primed with TRBV1-TRBV30 forward primers and a C-beta reverse primer. TCRdb called the multiplex PCR reads again in MiXCR, with one record for every CDR3 protein. The sample records approximately 92,000 distinct CDR3 sequences, around 68% being singletons. Material for sequencing was tumor-adjacent normal liver tissue. The TCR was taken from a man between 35 and 55 years old with primary liver carcinoma and hepatitis B virus infection. This chain uses TRBV6-1 with TRBJ2-2, with 7 bases identical to TRBD2. The CDR3: CASSPGAGGGLFF. The CDR3 nucleotides read TGTGCCAGCAGCCCGGGAGCCGGCGGGGGGCTGTTTTTT.